Only a few counts were recorded for the clone carrying this T cell receptor beta chain. What it binds is unknown. Trimming left V 5 bases short and J 3 bases short, with 14 bases between. Per the germline V gene, CDR1 is MDHEN and CDR2 is SYDVKM. The CDR3 is 15 residues long. Every TCR cDNA molecule bore its own unique molecular identifier. TCRdb ran MiXCR on the 5' RACE reads and lists one entry per CDR3 protein. The sample yields approximately 10,000 distinct CDR3 sequences, 15% to 20% seen once. This record belongs to a study of spatial heterogeneity in lung cancer. Background on the study: Alpha-chain sequences were consistently detected less often than beta-chain sequences.

Noted time point: sample taken at primary tumor resection. Extraction of whole RNA from tumor, nontumor lung or frozen PBMC preceded unsorted sequencing. Samples came from roughly 72 TRACERx patients with untreated early-stage lung cancer. Points from the study as a whole: The appearance of ubiquitous expanded tumor TCRs in blood was greater at resection than follow-up.

Material: PBMCs, obtained at surgery. V gene TRBV28 combines with J gene TRBJ1-5; D possibly corresponds to TRBD1 (6 bases). This TCR was sampled from a male donor with early-stage non-small cell lung cancer. The CDR3 sequence: CASSAGVGDNQPQHF. The CDR3 DNA is TGTGCCAGCAGTGCAGGGGTGGGGGACAATCAGCCCCAGCATTTT.